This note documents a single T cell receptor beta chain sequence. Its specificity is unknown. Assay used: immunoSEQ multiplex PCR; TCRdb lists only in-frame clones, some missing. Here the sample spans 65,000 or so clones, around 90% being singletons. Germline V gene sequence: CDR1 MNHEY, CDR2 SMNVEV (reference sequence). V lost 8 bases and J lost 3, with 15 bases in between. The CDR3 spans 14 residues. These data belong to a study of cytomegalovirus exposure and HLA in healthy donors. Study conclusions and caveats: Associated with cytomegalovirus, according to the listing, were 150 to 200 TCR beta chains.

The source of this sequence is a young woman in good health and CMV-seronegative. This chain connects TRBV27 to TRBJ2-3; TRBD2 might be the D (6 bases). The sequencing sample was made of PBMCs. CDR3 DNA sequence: TGTGCCAGCGCCCGGGAGTCGAGTACAGATACGCAGTATTTT. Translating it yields CASARESSTDTQYF.